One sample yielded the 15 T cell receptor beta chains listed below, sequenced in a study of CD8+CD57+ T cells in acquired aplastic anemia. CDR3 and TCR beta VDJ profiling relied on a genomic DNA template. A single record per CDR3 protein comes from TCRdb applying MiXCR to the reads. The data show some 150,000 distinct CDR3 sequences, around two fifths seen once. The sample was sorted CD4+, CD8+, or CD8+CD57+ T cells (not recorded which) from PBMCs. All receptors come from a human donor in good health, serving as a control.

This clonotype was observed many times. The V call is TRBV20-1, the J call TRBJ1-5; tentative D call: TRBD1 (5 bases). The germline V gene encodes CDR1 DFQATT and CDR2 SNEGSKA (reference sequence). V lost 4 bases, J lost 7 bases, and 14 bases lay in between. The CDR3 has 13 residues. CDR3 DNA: TGCAGTGCTACCACAGGCTTGGGACAGCCCCAGCATTTT. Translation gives CSATTGLGQPQHF.

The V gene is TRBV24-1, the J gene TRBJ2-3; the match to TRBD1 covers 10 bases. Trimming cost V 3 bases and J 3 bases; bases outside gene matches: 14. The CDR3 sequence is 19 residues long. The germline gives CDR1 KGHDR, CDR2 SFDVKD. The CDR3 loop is CATSDPFPSTGGLTDTQYF. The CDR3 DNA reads TGTGCCACCAGTGATCCCTTTCCTTCGACAGGGGGCTTGACAGATACGCAGTATTTT.

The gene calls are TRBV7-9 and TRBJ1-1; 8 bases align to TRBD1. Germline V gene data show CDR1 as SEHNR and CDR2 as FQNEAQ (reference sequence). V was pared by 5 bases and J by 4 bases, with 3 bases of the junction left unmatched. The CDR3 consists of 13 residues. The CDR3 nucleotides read TGTGCCAGCAGCCAAGGACAGGGCACTGAAGCTTTCTTT. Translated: CASSQGQGTEAFF.

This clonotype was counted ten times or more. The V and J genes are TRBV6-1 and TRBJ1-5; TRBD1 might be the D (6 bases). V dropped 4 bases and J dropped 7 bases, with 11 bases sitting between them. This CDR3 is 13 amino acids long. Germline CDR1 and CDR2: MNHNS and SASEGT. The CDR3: CASSGGGRQPQHF. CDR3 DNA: TGTGCCAGCAGTGGCGGGGGGCGACAGCCCCAGCATTTT.

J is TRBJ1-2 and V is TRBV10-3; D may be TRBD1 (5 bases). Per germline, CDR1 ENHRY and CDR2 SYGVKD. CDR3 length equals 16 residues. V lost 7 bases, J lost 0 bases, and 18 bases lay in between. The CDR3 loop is CAITGDSNLANYGYTF. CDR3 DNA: TGTGCCATCACCGGGGACTCGAACTTAGCTAACTATGGCTACACCTTC.

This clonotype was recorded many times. CDR3 protein: CASSQVYSLPGGDGYTF. The CDR3 coding sequence is TGCGCCAGCAGCCAAGTTTACAGTCTCCCTGGGGGTGATGGCTACACCTTC. The chain employs TRBV4-1 and TRBJ1-2; perhaps TRBD1 as D (5 bases). Germline assignment: CDR1 MGHRA and CDR2 YSYEKL. The CDR3 has 17 amino acids. Trimming shortened V by 1 base and J by 6 bases, and 21 bases separated the two germline ends.

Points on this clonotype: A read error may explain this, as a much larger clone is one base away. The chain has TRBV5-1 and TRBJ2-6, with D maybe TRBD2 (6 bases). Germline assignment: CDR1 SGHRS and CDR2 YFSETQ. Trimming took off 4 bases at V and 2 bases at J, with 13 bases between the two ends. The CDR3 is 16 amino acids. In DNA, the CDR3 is TGCGCCAGCAGCGTAGCGGAAGCAACTGGGGCCAACGTCCTGACTTTC. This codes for CASSVAEATGANVLTF. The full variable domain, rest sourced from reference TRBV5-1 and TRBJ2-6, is KAGVTQTPRYLIKTRGQQVTLSCSPISGHRSVSWYQQTPGQGLQFLFEYFSETQRNKGNFPGRFSGRQFSNSRSEMNVSTLELGDSALYLCASSVAEATGANVLTFGAGSRLTVL.

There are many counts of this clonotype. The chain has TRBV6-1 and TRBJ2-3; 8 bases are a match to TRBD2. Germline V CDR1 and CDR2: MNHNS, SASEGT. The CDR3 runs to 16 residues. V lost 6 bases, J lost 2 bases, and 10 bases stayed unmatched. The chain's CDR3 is CASSRGGLAVTDTQYF. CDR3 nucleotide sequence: TGTGCCAGCAGCAGAGGAGGACTAGCCGTCACAGATACGCAGTATTTT.

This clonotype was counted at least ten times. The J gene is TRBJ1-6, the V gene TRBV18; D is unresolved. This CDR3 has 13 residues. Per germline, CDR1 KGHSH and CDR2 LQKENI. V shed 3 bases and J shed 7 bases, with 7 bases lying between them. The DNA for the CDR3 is TGTGCCAGCTCACCTAACCGAAATTCACCCCTCCACTTT. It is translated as CASSPNRNSPLHF. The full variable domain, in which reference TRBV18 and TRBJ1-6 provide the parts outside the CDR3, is NAGVMQNPRHLVRRRGQEARLRCSPMKGHSHVYWYRQLPEEGLKFMVYLQKENIIDESGMPKERFSAEFPKEGPSILRIQQVVRGDSAAYFCASSPNRNSPLHFGNGTRLTVT.

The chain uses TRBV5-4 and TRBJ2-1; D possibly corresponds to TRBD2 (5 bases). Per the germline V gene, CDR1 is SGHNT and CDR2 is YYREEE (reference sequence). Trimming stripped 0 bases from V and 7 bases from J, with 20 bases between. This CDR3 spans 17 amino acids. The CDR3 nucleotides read TGTGCCAGCAGCTTGGCCAATGTGCGGGTGAGAGGAAATGAGCAGTTCTTC. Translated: CASSLANVRVRGNEQFF.

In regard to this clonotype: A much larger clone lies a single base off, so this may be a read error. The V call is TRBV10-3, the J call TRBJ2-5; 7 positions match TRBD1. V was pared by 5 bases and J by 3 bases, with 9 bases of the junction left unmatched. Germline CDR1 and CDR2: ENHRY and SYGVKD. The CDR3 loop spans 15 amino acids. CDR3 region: CAISPGQLTKETQYF. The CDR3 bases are TGTGCCATCAGTCCGGGACAGTTGACTAAAGAGACCCAGTACTTC.

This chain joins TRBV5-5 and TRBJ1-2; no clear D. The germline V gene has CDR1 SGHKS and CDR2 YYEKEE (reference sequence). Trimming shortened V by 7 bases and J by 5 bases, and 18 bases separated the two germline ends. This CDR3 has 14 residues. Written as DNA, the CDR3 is TGTGCCAGCGGGATCGATCCCGCTTTTTATGGCTACACCTTC. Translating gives CASGIDPAFYGYTF.

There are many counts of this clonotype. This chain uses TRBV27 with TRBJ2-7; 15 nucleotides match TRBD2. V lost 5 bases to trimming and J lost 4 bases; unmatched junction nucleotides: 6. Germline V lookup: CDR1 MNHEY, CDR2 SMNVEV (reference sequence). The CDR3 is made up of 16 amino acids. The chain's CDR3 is CASSLGLAGGVYEQYF. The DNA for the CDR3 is TGTGCCAGCAGTCTGGGACTAGCGGGAGGAGTGTACGAGCAGTACTTC.

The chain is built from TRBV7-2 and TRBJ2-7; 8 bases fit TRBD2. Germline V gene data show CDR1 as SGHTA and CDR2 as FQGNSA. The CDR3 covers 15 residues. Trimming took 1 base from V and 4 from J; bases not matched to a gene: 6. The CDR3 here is CASSLVASGWYEQYF. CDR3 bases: TGTGCCAGCAGCTTAGTGGCTAGCGGGTGGTACGAGCAGTACTTC. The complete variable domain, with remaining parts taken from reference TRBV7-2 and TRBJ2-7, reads GAGVSQSPSNKVTEKGKDVELRCDPISGHTALYWYRQSLGQGLEFLIYFQGNSAPDKSGLPSDRFSAERTGGSVSTLTIQRTQQEDSAVYLCASSLVASGWYEQYFGPGTRLTVT.

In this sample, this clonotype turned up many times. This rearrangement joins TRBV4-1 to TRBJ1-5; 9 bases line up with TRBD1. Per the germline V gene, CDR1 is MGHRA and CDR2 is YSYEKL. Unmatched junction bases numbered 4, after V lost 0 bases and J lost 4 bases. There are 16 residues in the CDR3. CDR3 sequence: CASSQDGTGNNQPQHF. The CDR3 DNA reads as TGCGCCAGCAGCCAAGATGGGACAGGGAATAATCAGCCCCAGCATTTT.